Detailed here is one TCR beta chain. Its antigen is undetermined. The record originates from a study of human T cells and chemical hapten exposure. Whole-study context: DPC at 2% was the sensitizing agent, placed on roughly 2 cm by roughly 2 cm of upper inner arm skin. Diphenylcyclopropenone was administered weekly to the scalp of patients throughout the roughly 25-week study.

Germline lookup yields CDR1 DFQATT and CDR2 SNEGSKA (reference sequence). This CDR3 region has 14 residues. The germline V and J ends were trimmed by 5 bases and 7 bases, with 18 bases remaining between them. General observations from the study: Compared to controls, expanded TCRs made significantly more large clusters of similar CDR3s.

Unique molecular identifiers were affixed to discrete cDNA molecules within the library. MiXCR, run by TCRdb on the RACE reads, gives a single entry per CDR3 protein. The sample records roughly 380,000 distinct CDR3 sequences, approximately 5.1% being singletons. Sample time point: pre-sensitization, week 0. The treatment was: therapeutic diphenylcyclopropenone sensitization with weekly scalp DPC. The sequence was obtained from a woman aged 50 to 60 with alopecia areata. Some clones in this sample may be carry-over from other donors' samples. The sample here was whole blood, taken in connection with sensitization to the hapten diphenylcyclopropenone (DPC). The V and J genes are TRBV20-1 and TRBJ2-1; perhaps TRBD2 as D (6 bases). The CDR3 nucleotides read TGCAGTGCTCCGAGCGGAGGGGCTGCAAATGAGCAGTTCTTC. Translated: CSAPSGGAANEQFF.